This TCR beta chain originates from a study of shared clonotypes between healthy human individuals. Study outcomes and limitations: Lower generation probabilities were found for non-shared clonotypes than for those shared by all four donors. Larger estimated richness was generally recorded for naive subsets relative to memory subsets.

The method was immunoSEQ multiplex PCR; TCRdb's version includes in-frame clones alone and lacks a portion of them. The table has 2 million to 2.5 million clones, roughly 95% seen once. A note on this clone: Its antigen is currently unknown.

The CDR3 is 14 amino acids. The junction had 4 bases not matched to a gene; V was cut back by 5 bases and J by 2 bases. Germline CDR1 and CDR2: SGHTA and FQGNSA. Donors were Caucasian adults residing in Nashville, Tennessee, USA. This receptor was obtained from a man between 18 and 35 years old in good health. This chain connects TRBV7-2 to TRBJ2-5, with 8 nucleotides matching TRBD2. Sequenced: naive CD4+ T cells sorted from blood. Stated subset: CD45RA+ positively selected. In nucleotides, the CDR3 is TGTGCCAGCAGCGTTAGCGGGATTCAAGAGACCCAGTACTTC. Translation: CASSVSGIQETQYF. Together with reference TRBV7-2 and TRBJ2-5, the CDR3 gives the full variable domain: GAGVSQSPSNKVTEKGKDVELRCDPISGHTALYWYRQSLGQGLEFLIYFQGNSAPDKSGLPSDRFSAERTGGSVSTLTIQRTQQEDSAVYLCASSVSGIQETQYFGPGTRLLVL.